Below are 8 T cell receptor beta chains sequenced from a single sample in a study of T cell repertoires and HLA-DP antigens. Sequenced by immunoSEQ multiplex PCR; TCRdb stores in-frame clones only, minus some. Here the sample spans around 70,000 clones, just under 80% being singletons. These receptors have no identified antigens. The sample taken for sequencing was CD4+ T cells from PBMCs. These receptors were collected from a man between 60 and 70 years old in good health and CMV-seronegative.

This clone has only one observation. The chain links TRBV5-6 to TRBJ1-6, with D possibly TRBD1 on 6 matching bases. The CDR3 has 16 amino acids. V was clipped by 4 bases and J by 8 bases, with 19 bases between them. CDR1 SGHDT and CDR2 YYEEEE come from the germline V gene. Written as DNA, the CDR3 is TGTGCCAGCAGCCCCCGTTCGGGGGCAGTTGATTCACCCCTCCACTTT. This translates into CASSPRSGAVDSPLHF.

The chain carries TRBV19 and TRBJ1-2; 7 positions agree with TRBD1. The junction had 6 bases not matched to a gene; V was cut back by 1 base and J by 7 bases. The germline V gene encodes CDR1 LNHDA and CDR2 SQIVND (reference sequence). This CDR3 contains 14 residues. CDR3 sequence reads: CASSIVDRDSGYTF. In nucleotides, the CDR3 is TGTGCCAGTAGTATAGTCGACAGGGACTCTGGCTACACCTTC. The variable domain in full, with the rest retrieved from reference TRBV19 and TRBJ1-2, is DGGITQSPKYLFRKEGQNVTLSCEQNLNHDAMYWYRQDPGQGLRLIYYSQIVNDFQKGDIAEGYSVSREKKESFPLTVTSAQKNPTAFYLCASSIVDRDSGYTFGSGTRLTVV.

This chain connects TRBV5-4 to TRBJ2-1, with 12 bases aligning to TRBD2. The CDR3 is made up of 16 amino acids. The germline V gene encodes CDR1 SGHNT and CDR2 YYREEE (reference sequence). Trimming at V came to 4 bases and at J to 1 base, leaving 3 bases not matched to a gene. This CDR3 reads CASSPGLAGSYNEQFF. CDR3 sequence (DNA): TGTGCCAGCAGCCCCGGACTAGCGGGATCCTACAATGAGCAGTTCTTC. Together with reference TRBV5-4 and TRBJ2-1, the CDR3 gives the full variable domain: ETGVTQSPTHLIKTRGQQVTLRCSSQSGHNTVSWYQQALGQGPQFIFQYYREEENGRGNFPPRFSGLQFPNYSSELNVNALELDDSALYLCASSPGLAGSYNEQFFGPGTRLTVL.

For the CDR3, the DNA is TGTGCCAGCAGAGGACAACTGAACACTGAAGCTTTCTTT. Translation: CASRGQLNTEAFF. The chain joins TRBV7-2 to TRBJ1-1, with a possible D match to TRBD1 (5 bases). The CDR3 sequence is 13 residues long. V was clipped by 6 bases and J by 0 bases, with 8 bases between them. Germline CDR1 SGHTA, CDR2 FQGNSA.

The rearrangement links TRBV10-2 to TRBJ1-5; a possible D gene is TRBD1 (5 bases). Per germline, CDR1 WSHSY and CDR2 SAAADI. CDR3 length equals 13 residues. Trimming pared 8 bases from V and 9 bases from J, leaving 17 bases between. The CDR3 here is CASGTDRGGPQHF. Written as DNA, the CDR3 is TGCGCCAGCGGGACTGATCGTGGGGGGCCCCAGCATTTT.

This clone came up many times. V and J are TRBV7-2 and TRBJ2-1; D remains unclear. In germline, CDR1 is SGHTA, CDR2 FQGNSA. The CDR3 runs to 15 residues. The germline V and J ends were trimmed by 5 bases and 6 bases, with 17 bases remaining between them. This CDR3 is CASSLLDGTGNEQFF. The DNA for the CDR3 is TGTGCCAGCAGCCTGCTGGATGGCACGGGCAATGAGCAGTTCTTC.

This chain links TRBV20-1 with TRBJ1-4, with D perhaps matching TRBD1 (5 bases). Looked up from germline, CDR1 is DFQATT and CDR2 is SNEGSKA (reference sequence). CDR3 length: 11 amino acids. Trimming cost V 6 bases and J 8 bases, with 10 bases left between them. The CDR3 DNA reads as TGCAGTGCGTCTGGGGACGAAAAACTGTTTTTT. Protein sequence: CSASGDEKLFF.

This clone was counted once. The chain combines TRBV7-2 with TRBJ2-1; 10 bases match TRBD1. Germline lookup yields CDR1 SGHTA and CDR2 FQGNSA. The CDR3 consists of 16 residues. Losses at the gene ends were 5 bases for V and 2 bases for J; bases not matched to a gene: 6. The CDR3 loop reads CASSAAGTGAYNEQFF. The CDR3 coding sequence is TGTGCCAGCAGCGCAGCCGGGACAGGGGCCTACAATGAGCAGTTCTTC.